This T cell receptor (beta chain) was captured by sequencing in a study of T cell changes during pregnancy in multiple sclerosis. CDR3 size: 15 residues. V lost 3 bases and J lost 2; bases outside the gene matches: 6. Germline V gene data show CDR1 as SGHKS and CDR2 as YYEKEE (reference sequence). Method: immunoSEQ multiplex PCR; TCRdb's copy keeps in-frame clones and lacks some. In the table there are 75,000 to 95,000 clones, around 90% of which are singletons. Specimen: peripheral blood, collected before pregnancy. The rearrangement uses TRBV5-5 and TRBJ2-7; 9 bases are shared with TRBD1. This receptor was obtained from a female donor with multiple sclerosis, enrolled in a pregnancy study. The CDR3: CASSSTGTGTYEQYF. CDR3 sequence (DNA): TGTGCCAGCAGCTCCACCGGGACAGGGACCTACGAGCAGTACTTC.